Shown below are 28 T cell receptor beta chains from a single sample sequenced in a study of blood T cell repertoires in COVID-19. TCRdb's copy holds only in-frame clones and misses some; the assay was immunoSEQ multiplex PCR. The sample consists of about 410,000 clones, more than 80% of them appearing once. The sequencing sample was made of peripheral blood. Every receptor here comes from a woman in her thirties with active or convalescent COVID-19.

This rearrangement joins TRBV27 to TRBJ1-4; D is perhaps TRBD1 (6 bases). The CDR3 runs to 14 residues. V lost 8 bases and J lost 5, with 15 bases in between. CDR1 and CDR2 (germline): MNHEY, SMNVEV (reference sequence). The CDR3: CASGQTGKNEKLFF. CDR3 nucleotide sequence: TGTGCCAGCGGACAGACAGGCAAAAATGAAAAACTGTTTTTT.

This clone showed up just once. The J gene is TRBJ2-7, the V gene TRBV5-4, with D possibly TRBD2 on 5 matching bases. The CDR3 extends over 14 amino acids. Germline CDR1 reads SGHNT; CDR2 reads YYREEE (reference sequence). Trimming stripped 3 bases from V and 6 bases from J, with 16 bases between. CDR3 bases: TGTGCCAGCAGCTCCAGAGGGTATCCTGGCGAGCAGTACTTC. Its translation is CASSSRGYPGEQYF. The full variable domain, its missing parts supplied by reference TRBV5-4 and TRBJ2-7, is ETGVTQSPTHLIKTRGQQVTLRCSSQSGHNTVSWYQQALGQGPQFIFQYYREEENGRGNFPPRFSGLQFPNYSSELNVNALELDDSALYLCASSSRGYPGEQYFGPGTRLTVT.

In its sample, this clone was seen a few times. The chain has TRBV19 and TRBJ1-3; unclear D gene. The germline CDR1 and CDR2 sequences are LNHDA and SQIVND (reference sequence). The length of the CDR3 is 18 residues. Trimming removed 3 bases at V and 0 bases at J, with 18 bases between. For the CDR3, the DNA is TGTGCCAGTAGTATCGTATTTTCGGATACTAACTCTGGAAACACCATATATTTT. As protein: CASSIVFSDTNSGNTIYF.

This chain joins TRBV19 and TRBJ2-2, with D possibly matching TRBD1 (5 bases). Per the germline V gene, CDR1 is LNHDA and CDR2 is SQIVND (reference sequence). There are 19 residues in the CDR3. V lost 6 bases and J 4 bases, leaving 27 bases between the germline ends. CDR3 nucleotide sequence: TGTGCCAGTAGAAACTACTTAGGACGGTCTCAAAGGGGCACCGGGGAGCTGTTTTTT. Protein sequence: CASRNYLGRSQRGTGELFF.

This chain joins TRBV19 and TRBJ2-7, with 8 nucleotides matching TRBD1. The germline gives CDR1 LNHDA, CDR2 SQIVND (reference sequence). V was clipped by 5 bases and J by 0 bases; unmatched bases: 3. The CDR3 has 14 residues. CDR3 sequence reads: CASSWDRYSYEQYF. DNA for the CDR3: TGTGCCAGTAGTTGGGACAGGTACTCCTACGAGCAGTACTTC.

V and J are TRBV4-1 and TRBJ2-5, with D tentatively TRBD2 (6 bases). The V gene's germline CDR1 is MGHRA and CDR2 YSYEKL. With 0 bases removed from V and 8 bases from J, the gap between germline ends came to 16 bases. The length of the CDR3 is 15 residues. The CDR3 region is CASSQDYGGGLTQYF. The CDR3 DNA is TGCGCCAGCAGCCAAGACTACGGCGGAGGGCTAACCCAGTACTTC.

CDR3 DNA sequence: TGCGCCAGCAGCTTAACCGGGACATTCTACCAAGAGACCCAGTACTTC. Encoded protein: CASSLTGTFYQETQYF. This sequence joins TRBV5-1 and TRBJ2-5; the D gene is possibly TRBD1 (6 bases). The CDR3 is made up of 16 amino acids. Trimming cost V 2 bases and J 0 bases, with 14 bases left between them. Per the germline V gene, CDR1 is SGHRS and CDR2 is YFSETQ.

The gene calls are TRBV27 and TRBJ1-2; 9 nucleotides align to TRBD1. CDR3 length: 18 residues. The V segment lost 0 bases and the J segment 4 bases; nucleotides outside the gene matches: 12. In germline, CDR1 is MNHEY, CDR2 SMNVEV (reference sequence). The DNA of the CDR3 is TGTGCCAGCAGTTTATCGGTCTCCATCCGGGACAGGGTCTATGGCTACACCTTC. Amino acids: CASSLSVSIRDRVYGYTF.

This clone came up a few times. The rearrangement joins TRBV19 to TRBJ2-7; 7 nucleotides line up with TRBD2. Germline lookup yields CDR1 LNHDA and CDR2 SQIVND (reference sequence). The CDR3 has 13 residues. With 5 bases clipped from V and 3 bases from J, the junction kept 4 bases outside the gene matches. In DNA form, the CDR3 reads TGTGCCAGTAGTGCGGGGGTTAACTACGAGCAGTACTTC. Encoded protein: CASSAGVNYEQYF.

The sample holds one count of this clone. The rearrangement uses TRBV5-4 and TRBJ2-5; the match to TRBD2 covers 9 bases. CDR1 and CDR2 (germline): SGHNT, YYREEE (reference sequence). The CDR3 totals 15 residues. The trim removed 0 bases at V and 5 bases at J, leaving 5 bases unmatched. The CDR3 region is CASSLGSGSGETQYF. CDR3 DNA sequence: TGTGCCAGCAGCTTGGGTAGCGGGAGCGGGGAGACCCAGTACTTC.

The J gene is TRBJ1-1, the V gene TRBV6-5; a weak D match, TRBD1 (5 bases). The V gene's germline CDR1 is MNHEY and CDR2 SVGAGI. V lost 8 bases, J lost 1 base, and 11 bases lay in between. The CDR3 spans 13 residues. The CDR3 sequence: CASSGWGNTEAFF. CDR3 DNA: TGTGCCAGCTCAGGGTGGGGGAACACTGAAGCTTTCTTT.

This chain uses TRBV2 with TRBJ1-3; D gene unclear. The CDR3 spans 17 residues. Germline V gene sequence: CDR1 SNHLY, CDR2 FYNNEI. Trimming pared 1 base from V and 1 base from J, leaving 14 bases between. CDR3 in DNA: TGTGCCAGCAGTGAAGGGAGGTGGGATATGTCTGGAAACACCATATATTTT. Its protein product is CASSEGRWDMSGNTIYF.

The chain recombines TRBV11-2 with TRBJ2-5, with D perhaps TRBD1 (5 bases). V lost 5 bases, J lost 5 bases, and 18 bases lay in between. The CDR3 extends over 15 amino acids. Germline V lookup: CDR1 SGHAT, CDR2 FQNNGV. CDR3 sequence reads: CASSPALGQQETQYF. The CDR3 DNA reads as TGTGCCAGCAGCCCGGCCCTCGGACAACAGGAGACCCAGTACTTC.

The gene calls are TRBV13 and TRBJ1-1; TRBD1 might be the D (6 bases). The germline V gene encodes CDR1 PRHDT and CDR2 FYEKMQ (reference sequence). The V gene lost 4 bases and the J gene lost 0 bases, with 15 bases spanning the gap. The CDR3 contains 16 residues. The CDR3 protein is CASSSHQGWVNTEAFF. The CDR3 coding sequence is TGTGCCAGCAGCTCCCACCAGGGGTGGGTGAACACTGAAGCTTTCTTT. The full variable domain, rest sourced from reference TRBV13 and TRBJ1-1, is AAGVIQSPRHLIKEKRETATLKCYPIPRHDTVYWYQQGPGQDPQFLISFYEKMQSDKGSIPDRFSAQQFSDYHSELNMSSLELGDSALYFCASSSHQGWVNTEAFFGQGTRLTVV.

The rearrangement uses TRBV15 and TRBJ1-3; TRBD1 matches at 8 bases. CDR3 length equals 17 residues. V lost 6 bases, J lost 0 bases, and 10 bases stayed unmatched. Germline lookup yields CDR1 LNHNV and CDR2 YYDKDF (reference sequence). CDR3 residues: CATRKVTGAYSGNTIYF. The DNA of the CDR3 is TGTGCCACCAGAAAAGTGACAGGGGCCTACTCTGGAAACACCATATATTTT.

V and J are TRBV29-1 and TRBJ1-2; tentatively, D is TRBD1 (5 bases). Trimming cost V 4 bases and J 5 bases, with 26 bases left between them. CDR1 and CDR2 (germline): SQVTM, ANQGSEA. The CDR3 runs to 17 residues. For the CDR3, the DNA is TGCAGCGTTGCCTCGGTGGTTCGGGGACTCATTCTTTATGGCTACACCTTC. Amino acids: CSVASVVRGLILYGYTF.

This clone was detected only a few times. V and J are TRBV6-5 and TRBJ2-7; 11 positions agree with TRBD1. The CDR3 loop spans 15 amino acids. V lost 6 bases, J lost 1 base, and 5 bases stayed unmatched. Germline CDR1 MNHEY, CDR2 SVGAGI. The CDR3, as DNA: TGTGCCAGCAGGGACAGGGGGCGGGGGTCCTACGAGCAGTACTTC. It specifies CASRDRGRGSYEQYF.

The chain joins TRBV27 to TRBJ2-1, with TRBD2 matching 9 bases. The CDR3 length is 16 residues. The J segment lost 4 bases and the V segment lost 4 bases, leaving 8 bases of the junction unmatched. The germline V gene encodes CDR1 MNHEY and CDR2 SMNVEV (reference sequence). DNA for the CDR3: TGTGCCAGCAGTTCCCCCCGGACTAGCGAATACAATGAGCAGTTCTTC. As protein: CASSSPRTSEYNEQFF.

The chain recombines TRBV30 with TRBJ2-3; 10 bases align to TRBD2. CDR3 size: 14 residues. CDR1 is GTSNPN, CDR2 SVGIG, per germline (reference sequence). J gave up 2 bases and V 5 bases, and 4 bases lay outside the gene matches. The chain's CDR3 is CAWASGRATDTQYF. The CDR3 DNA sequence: TGTGCCTGGGCGAGCGGGAGGGCCACAGATACGCAGTATTTT.

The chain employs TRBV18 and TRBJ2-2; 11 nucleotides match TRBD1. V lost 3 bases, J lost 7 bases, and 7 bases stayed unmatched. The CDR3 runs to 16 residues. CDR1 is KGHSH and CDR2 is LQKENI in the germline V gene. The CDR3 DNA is TGTGCCAGCTCACCGCCGGACAGGGGGCTTAGCGGGGAGCTGTTTTTT. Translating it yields CASSPPDRGLSGELFF.

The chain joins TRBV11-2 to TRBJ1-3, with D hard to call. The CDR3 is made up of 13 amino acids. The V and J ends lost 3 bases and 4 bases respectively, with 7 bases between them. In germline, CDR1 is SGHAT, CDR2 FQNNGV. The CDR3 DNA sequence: TGTGCCAGCAGCTTCTCTCCGGGAAACACCATATATTTT. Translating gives CASSFSPGNTIYF.

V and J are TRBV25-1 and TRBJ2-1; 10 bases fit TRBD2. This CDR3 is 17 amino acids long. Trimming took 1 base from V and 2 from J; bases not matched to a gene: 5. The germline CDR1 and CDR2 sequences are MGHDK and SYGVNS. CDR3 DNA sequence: TGTGCCAGCAGTGAATCAGGAGCGGGAGGGCCCTACAATGAGCAGTTCTTC. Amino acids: CASSESGAGGPYNEQFF.

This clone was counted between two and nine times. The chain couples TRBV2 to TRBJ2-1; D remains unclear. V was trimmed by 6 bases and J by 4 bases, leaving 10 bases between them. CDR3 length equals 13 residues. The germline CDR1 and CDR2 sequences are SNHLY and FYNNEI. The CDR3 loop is CASSLAPYNEQFF. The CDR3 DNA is TGTGCCAGCAGCTTAGCCCCTTACAATGAGCAGTTCTTC.

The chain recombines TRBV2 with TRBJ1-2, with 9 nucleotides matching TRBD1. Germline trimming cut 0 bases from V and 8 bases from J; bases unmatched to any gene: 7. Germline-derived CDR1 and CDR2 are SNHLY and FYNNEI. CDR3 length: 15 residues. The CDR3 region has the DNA TGTGCCAGCAGTGAAGCCGACACAGGGGGCGGAGGCTACACCTTC. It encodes CASSEADTGGGGYTF. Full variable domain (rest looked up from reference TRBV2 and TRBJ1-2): EPEVTQTPSHQVTQMGQEVILRCVPISNHLYFYWYRQILGQKVEFLVSFYNNEISEKSEIFDDQFSVERPDGSNFTLKIRSTKLEDSAMYFCASSEADTGGGGYTFGSGTRLTVV.

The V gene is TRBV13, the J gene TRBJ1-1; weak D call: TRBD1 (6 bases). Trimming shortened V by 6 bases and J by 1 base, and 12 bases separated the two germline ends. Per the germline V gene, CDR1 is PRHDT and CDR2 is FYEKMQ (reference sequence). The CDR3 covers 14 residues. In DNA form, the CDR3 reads TGTGCCAGCAGATACGGGACACCGAACACTGAAGCTTTCTTT. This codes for CASRYGTPNTEAFF.

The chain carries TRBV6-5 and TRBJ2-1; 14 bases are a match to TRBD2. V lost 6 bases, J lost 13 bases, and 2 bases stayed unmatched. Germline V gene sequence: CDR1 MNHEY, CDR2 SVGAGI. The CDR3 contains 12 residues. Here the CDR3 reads CASRTSGGAQFF. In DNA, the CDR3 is TGTGCCAGCAGGACTAGCGGGGGGGCTCAGTTCTTC.

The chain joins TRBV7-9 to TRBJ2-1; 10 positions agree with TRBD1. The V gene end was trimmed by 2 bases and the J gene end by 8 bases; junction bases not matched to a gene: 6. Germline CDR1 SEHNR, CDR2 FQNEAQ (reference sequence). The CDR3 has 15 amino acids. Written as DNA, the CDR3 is TGTGCCAGCAGCTTACGGGGACAGGGGTGGTATGAGCAGTTCTTC. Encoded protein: CASSLRGQGWYEQFF. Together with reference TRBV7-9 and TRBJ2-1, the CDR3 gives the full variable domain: DTGVSQNPRHKITKRGQNVTFRCDPISEHNRLYWYRQTLGQGPEFLTYFQNEAQLEKSRLLSDRFSAERPKGSFSTLEIQRTEQGDSAMYLCASSLRGQGWYEQFFGPGTRLTVL.

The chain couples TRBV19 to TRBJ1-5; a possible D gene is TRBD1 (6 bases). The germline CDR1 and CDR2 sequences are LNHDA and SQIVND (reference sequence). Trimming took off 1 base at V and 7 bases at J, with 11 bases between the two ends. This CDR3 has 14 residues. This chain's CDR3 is CASSIGQAGQPQHF. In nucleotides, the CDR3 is TGTGCCAGTAGTATAGGACAGGCCGGGCAGCCCCAGCATTTT.